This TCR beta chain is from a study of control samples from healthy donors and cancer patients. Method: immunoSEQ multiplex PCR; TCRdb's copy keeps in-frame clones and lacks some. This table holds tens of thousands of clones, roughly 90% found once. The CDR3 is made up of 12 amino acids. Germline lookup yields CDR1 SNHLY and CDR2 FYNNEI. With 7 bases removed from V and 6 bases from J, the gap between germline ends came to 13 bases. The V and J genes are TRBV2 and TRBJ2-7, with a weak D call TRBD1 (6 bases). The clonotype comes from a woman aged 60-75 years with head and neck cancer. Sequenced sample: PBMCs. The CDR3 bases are TGTGCCAGCATCCAGGGGAAAAGCGAGCAGTACTTC. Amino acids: CASIQGKSEQYF.